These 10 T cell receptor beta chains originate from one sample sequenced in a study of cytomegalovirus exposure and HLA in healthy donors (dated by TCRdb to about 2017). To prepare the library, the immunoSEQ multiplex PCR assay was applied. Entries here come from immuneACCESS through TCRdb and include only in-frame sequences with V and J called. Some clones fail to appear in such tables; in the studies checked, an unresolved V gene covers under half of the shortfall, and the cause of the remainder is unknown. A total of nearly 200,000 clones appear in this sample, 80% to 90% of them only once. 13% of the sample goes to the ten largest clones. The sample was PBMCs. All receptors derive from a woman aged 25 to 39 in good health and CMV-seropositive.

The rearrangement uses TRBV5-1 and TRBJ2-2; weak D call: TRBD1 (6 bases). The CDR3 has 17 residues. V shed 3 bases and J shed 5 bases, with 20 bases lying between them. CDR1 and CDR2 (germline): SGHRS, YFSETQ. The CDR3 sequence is CASSSEQGILGTGELFF. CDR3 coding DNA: TGCGCCAGCAGCTCGGAACAGGGCATACTAGGGACCGGGGAGCTGTTTTTT.

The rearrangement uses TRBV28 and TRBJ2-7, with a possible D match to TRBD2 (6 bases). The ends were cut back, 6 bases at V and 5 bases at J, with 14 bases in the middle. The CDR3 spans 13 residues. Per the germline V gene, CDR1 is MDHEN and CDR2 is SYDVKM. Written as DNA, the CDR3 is TGTGCCAGCAGAAAGGGCGGGGAGCACGAGCAGTACTTC. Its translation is CASRKGGEHEQYF.

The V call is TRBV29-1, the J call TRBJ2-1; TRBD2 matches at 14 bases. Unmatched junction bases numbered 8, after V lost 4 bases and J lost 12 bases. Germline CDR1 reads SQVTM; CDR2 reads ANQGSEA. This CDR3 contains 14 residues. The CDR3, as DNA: TGCAGCGTTGTGCCGGGACTAGCGGGGGAAGGGCAGTTCTTC. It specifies CSVVPGLAGEGQFF.

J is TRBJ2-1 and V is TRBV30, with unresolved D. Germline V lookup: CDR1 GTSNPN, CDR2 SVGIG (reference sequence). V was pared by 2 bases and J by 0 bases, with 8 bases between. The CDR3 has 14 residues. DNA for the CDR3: TGTGCCTGGAGTCCCCTAAGCTCCTACAATGAGCAGTTCTTC. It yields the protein CAWSPLSSYNEQFF.

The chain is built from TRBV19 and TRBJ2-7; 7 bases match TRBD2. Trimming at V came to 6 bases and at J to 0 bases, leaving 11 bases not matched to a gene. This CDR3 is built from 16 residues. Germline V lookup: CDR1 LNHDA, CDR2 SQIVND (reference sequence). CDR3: CASSPMKSGDSYEQYF. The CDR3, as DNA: TGTGCCAGTAGCCCCATGAAGAGCGGGGACTCCTACGAGCAGTACTTC.

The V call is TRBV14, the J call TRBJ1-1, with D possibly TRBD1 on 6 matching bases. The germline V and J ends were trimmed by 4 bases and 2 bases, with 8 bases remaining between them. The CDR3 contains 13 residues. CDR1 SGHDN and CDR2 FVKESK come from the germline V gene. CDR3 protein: CASSLGGNTEAFF. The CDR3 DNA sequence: TGTGCCAGCAGCCTAGGGGGAAACACTGAAGCTTTCTTT.

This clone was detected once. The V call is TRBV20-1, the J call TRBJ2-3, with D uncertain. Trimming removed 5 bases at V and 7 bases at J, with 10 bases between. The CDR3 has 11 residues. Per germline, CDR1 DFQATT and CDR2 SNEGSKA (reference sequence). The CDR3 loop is CSADVQNTQYF. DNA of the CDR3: TGCAGTGCTGATGTCCAGAATACGCAGTATTTT.

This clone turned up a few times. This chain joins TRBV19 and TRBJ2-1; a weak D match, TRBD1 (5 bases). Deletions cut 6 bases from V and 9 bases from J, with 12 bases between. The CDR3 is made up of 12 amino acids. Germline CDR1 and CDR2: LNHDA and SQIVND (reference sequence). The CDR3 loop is CASRGREGEQFF. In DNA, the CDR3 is TGTGCCAGTAGGGGCAGGGAAGGTGAGCAGTTCTTC.

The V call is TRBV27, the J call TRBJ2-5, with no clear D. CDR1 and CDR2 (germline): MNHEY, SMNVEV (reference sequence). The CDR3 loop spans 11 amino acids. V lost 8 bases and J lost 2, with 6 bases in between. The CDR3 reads CASGLQETQYF. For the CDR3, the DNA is TGTGCCAGCGGCCTTCAAGAGACCCAGTACTTC.

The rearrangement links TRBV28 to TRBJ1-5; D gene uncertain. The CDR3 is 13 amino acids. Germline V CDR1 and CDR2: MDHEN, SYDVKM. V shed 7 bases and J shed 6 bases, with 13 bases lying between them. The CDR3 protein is CASTPGIVQPQHF. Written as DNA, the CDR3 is TGTGCCAGCACCCCGGGAATCGTTCAGCCCCAGCATTTT.